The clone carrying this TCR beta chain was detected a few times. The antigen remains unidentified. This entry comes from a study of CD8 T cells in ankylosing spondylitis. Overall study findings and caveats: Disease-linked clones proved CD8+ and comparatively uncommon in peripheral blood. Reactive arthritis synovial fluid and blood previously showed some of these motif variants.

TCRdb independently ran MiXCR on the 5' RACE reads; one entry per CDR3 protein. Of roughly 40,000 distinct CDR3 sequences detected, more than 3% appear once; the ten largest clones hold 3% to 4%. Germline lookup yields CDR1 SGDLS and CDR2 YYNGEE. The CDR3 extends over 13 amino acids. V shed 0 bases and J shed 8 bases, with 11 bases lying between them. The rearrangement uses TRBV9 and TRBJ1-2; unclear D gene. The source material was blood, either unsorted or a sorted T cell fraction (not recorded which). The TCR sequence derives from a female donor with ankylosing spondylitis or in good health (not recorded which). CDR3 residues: CASSVGQASGYTF. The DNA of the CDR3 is TGTGCCAGCAGCGTAGGCCAGGCATCCGGCTACACCTTC.